This TCR beta chain was obtained from a study of graft-versus-host responses after intestinal transplantation. Study-level background: Recipients got multivisceral, liver-intestinal, or isolated intestinal transplants. Anti-thymocyte globulin was used for induction in all recipients, who then took tacrolimus and steroids for approximately 3 years. Overall study results and limits: GvH clones appeared in recipient marrow, some first in ileum or blood.

A remark on this clone: Its antigen remains unknown.

Germline assignment: CDR1 MDHEN and CDR2 SYDVKM. V lost 3 bases, J lost 6 bases, and 12 bases lay in between. CDR3 size: 13 residues. TCRdb keeps only in-frame clones here, not all; method: immunoSEQ multiplex PCR. The sample lists about 10,000 clones; nearly 95% were seen once. Specimen: PBMCs, collected approximately 10 weeks after transplant. This clonotype was obtained from a human patient who received an intestinal transplant, so some T cells may come from the graft donor. The chain recombines TRBV28 with TRBJ2-7; D is perhaps TRBD1 (6 bases). In DNA, the CDR3 is TGTGCCAGCAGTTTCCTTGCCAGGGGCGAGCAGTACTTC. Protein: CASSFLARGEQYF.